The rows below give T cell receptor beta chains drawn from one sample of a study of T-cell memory formation after mild COVID-19. TCRdb used MiXCR to reprocess the 5' RACE reads, holding one entry per CDR3 protein. The sample holds around 150,000 distinct CDR3 sequences; around 10% are singletons and the top ten take more than 3.5%. The sequencing input was PBMCs or a T cell subset sorted from them (not recorded which). The receptor set was obtained from a man aged 18 to 29 who had mild COVID-19 (a few samples of this study predate the infection). Cell type and time point are not known. The conserved cysteine and the conserved F or W are not part of the CDR3 here.

TRBV3-1 ASSQSGDNSPLH
TRBV12-3/TRBV12-4 ASSPRQNTGELF
TRBV5-4 ASSSPGDTQY
TRBV6-1 ASSPGGAGNYGYT
TRBV4-1 ASSQEWASGTDTQY
TRBV5-1 ASSIGRDRDADTQY
TRBV5-5 ASRAEVNTEAF
TRBV7-9 ASSLVQEQY
TRBV29-1 SVKNDRASLRGYT
TRBV7-9 ASSSESFSYNEQF
TRBV7-2 ASSLNDWTGDEKLF
TRBV5-4 ASSIREAAGGYT
TRBV7-2 ASSPQRGQSYGYT
TRBV7-6 ASSLGQAGAYT
TRBV6-5 ASLRTLANTEAF
TRBV7-2 ASSPRGLHEQF
TRBV20-1 SARDPGRNTIY
TRBV5-1 ASSFEWDNYGYT
TRBV12-3/TRBV12-4 ASSPTGGSGSPLH
TRBV7-2 ASSLELAGASNTGELF
TRBV28 ASFSSGANVLT
TRBV7-9 ASSSPRGKQPQH
TRBV5-1 ASRKDYRVPNSPLH
TRBV5-1 ASTVQGKETQY
TRBV29-1 SVRDKGTDTQY